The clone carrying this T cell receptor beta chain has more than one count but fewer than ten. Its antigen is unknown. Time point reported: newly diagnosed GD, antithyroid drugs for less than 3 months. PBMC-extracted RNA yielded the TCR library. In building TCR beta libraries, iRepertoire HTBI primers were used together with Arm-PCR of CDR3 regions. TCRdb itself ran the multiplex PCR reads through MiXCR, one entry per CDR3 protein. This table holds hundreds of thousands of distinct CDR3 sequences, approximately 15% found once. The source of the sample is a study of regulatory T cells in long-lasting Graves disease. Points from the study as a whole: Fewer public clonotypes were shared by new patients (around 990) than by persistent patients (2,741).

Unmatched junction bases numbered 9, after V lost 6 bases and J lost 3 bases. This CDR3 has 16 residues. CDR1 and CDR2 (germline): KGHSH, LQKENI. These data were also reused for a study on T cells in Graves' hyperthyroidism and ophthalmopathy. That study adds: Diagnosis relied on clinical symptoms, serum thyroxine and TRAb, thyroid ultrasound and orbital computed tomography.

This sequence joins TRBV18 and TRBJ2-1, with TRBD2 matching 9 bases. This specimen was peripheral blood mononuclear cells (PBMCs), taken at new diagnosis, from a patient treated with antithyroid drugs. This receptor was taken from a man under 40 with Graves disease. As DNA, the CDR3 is TGTGCCAGCTCCGGGACTAGCCCTGGGGGCTACAATGAGCAGTTCTTC. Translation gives CASSGTSPGGYNEQFF.